Below are 19 T cell receptor beta chains sequenced from a single sample in a study of blood T cells in healthy people across ages. With a J-beta primer mix and a sample-barcoded 5' primer, a second PCR ran 7 to 11 cycles. TCRdb analysed the 5' RACE reads with MiXCR anew, one entry per CDR3 protein. The table shows around 990,000 distinct CDR3 sequences, with under 40% occurring only once. The sample comprised blood. Receptor source: a man younger than 30 in good health.

This clonotype was found a few times. This chain uses TRBV4-2 with TRBJ2-5; TRBD1 matches at 10 bases. J gave up 2 bases and V 2 bases, and 8 bases lay outside the gene matches. CDR1 and CDR2 (germline): LGHNA, YNFKEQ. CDR3 size: 17 residues. CDR3 loop: CASSQWGQGLSQETQYF. CDR3 DNA sequence: TGTGCCAGCAGCCAATGGGGACAGGGGTTATCGCAAGAGACCCAGTACTTC.

This chain uses TRBV7-9 with TRBJ1-2; TRBD1 is a possible D gene (5 bases). The CDR3 is 17 residues long. Germline loops: CDR1 SEHNR, CDR2 FQNEAQ (reference sequence). V was cut by 4 bases and J by 6 bases, with 24 bases left in between. The CDR3 protein is CASSSVRVGGHYNGYTF. CDR3 bases: TGTGCCAGCAGCTCGGTCAGGGTCGGTGGACACTATAATGGCTACACCTTC.

This clonotype was observed a handful of times. This sequence joins TRBV4-2 and TRBJ1-1, with D unresolved. V lost 4 bases and J lost 0, with 12 bases in between. The CDR3 length is 15 residues. The V gene's germline CDR1 is LGHNA and CDR2 YNFKEQ. The CDR3 region is CASSLTTQMNTEAFF. The CDR3 region has the DNA TGTGCCAGCAGCCTTACTACACAAATGAACACTGAAGCTTTCTTT.

This rearrangement joins TRBV20-1 to TRBJ1-5, with D unresolved. Germline V gene lookup returns CDR1 DFQATT and CDR2 SNEGSKA (reference sequence). Trimming took 5 bases from V and 7 from J, leaving 15 bases between them. The CDR3 covers 13 residues. The chain's CDR3 is CSACIDFDQPQHF. For the CDR3, the DNA is TGCAGTGCTTGTATCGACTTTGACCAGCCCCAGCATTTT.

As for this clonotype: The junction shows a germline mismatch at one end, possibly a read error. The chain couples TRBV5-1 to TRBJ2-1, with D perhaps TRBD2 (5 bases). The CDR3 contains 14 residues. CDR1 and CDR2 from the germline V gene are SGHRS and YFSETQ. The DNA of the CDR3 is TGCGCCAGCAGCGCCTGGAGCGGATACAGTGAGCAGTTCTTC. Translation gives CASSAWSGYSEQFF.

This clonotype was seen at least ten times. The chain is built from TRBV3-1 and TRBJ2-3, with a tentative D call TRBD2 (6 bases). CDR1 and CDR2 from the germline V gene are LGHDT and YNNKEL (reference sequence). V lost 1 base, J lost 4 bases, and 15 bases lay in between. The CDR3 spans 16 residues. The CDR3, as DNA: TGTGCCAGCAGCCAAGGGGGCCCAAGACTAGCAGATACGCAGTATTTT. Translated, it gives CASSQGGPRLADTQYF.

This clonotype was seen only a few times. The chain has TRBV20-1 and TRBJ1-2, with D possibly matching TRBD1 (5 bases). V shed 8 bases and J shed 7 bases, with 8 bases lying between them. Per germline, CDR1 DFQATT and CDR2 SNEGSKA (reference sequence). CDR3 length equals 9 residues. CDR3 coding DNA: TGCAGTCCCCAGGGTGGCTACACCTTC. It translates to CSPQGGYTF.

The rearrangement uses TRBV7-9 and TRBJ1-4, with D uncertain. The length of the CDR3 is 11 residues. Germline V gene lookup returns CDR1 SEHNR and CDR2 FQNEAQ (reference sequence). V was shortened by 2 bases and J by 13 bases, with 8 bases between the two germline ends. The CDR3 protein is CASSLLGLLFF. Written as DNA, the CDR3 is TGTGCCAGCAGCTTACTTGGTCTACTGTTTTTT.

As concerns this clonotype: Being one base from a much bigger clone, this may be a read error. The rearrangement links TRBV28 to TRBJ1-2, with D uncertain. The CDR3 loop spans 15 amino acids. Trimming removed 5 bases from V and 4 bases from J, with 17 bases in between. Germline values: CDR1 MDHEN, CDR2 SYDVKM. The CDR3 DNA follows: TGTGCCAGCAGTAAAACAGTGATGTATGGCTATGGCTACACCTTC. It encodes CASSKTVMYGYGYTF.

The J gene is TRBJ1-4, the V gene TRBV7-2, with D maybe TRBD1 (5 bases). V dropped 3 bases and J dropped 2 bases, with 10 bases sitting between them. Per germline, CDR1 SGHTA and CDR2 FQGNSA. The CDR3 has 15 amino acids. This chain's CDR3 is CASSFWGVTNEKLFF. DNA for the CDR3: TGTGCCAGCAGCTTCTGGGGGGTCACTAATGAAAAACTGTTTTTT.

The chain couples TRBV9 to TRBJ2-1; D not resolved. Between the trimmed V and J ends, which lost 0 bases and 0 bases, there was a span of 13 bases. Germline CDR1 and CDR2: SGDLS and YYNGEE. This CDR3 contains 17 residues. CDR3 nucleotides: TGTGCCAGCAGCGTAGATTCCAGTCTGAGCTCCTACAATGAGCAGTTCTTC. Translating it yields CASSVDSSLSSYNEQFF. The whole variable domain, filled in from reference TRBV9 and TRBJ2-1, reads DSGVTQTPKHLITATGQRVTLRCSPRSGDLSVYWYQQSLDQGLQFLIQYYNGEERAKGNILERFSAQQFPDLHSELNLSSLELGDSALYFCASSVDSSLSSYNEQFFGPGTRLTVL.

The J gene is TRBJ1-5, the V gene TRBV28; the match to TRBD1 covers 8 bases. V lost 7 bases and J lost 7; bases outside the gene matches: 9. The CDR3 totals 14 residues. Germline V gene sequence: CDR1 MDHEN, CDR2 SYDVKM. The CDR3 DNA is TGTGCCAGCATTCCGGGACAGGTATCCCAGCCCCAGCATTTT. Amino acids: CASIPGQVSQPQHF.

This chain joins TRBV21-1 and TRBJ1-1; the table assigns TRBD1, which was not confirmed against the DNA. TRBV21-1 is termed a pseudogene. CDR3 length: 18 amino acids. As DNA, the CDR3 is TGTGCCAGCAGCACGTCTTCCATCAAGGGGGCCCCGCGTACTGAAGCTTTCTTT. This gives the protein CASSTSSIKGAPRTEAFF.

V gene TRBV10-2 combines with J gene TRBJ1-1; D not resolved. The CDR3 totals 11 residues. The V end lost 4 bases, the J end lost 7 bases, and 7 bases lay between the germline ends. Germline-derived CDR1 and CDR2 are WSHSY and SAAADI. Here the CDR3 DNA reads TGCGCCAGCAGTGGTAGCGGTGAAGCTTTCTTT. Translation: CASSGSGEAFF.

In this sample, this clonotype turned up a few times. This rearrangement joins TRBV20-1 to TRBJ2-1; 9 positions agree with TRBD1. CDR1 is DFQATT, CDR2 SNEGSKA, per germline (reference sequence). J was trimmed by 4 bases and V by 5 bases; bases with no gene match: 6. The CDR3 has 14 residues. CDR3 nucleotide sequence: TGCAGTGCTCCTCGGGACAGGGTTTACAATGAGCAGTTCTTC. Its protein is CSAPRDRVYNEQFF.

The V gene is TRBV7-8, the J gene TRBJ2-1; 8 positions match TRBD2. V lost 5 bases, J lost 9 bases, and 6 bases stayed unmatched. This CDR3 is built from 13 residues. Looked up from germline, CDR1 is SGHVS and CDR2 is FQNEAQ. The CDR3 DNA reads TGTGCCAGCAGCCCAACTAGCGGTCTTGAGCAGTTCTTC. This gives the protein CASSPTSGLEQFF.

This rearrangement joins TRBV20-1 to TRBJ2-1, with 8 bases lining up with TRBD2. The CDR3 spans 16 residues. The germline V gene encodes CDR1 DFQATT and CDR2 SNEGSKA (reference sequence). V gave up 0 bases and J gave up 9 bases; unmatched junction bases: 13. CDR3 DNA: TGCAGTGCTAGAGATCAGGGCGGGGGGTCTTGGAGTGAGCAGTTCTTC. Translating gives CSARDQGGGSWSEQFF.

CDR3 in DNA: TGTGCCAGCAGCCGTCGGACAGTTGAAACAGATACGCAGTATTTT. Residues: CASSRRTVETDTQYF. The chain joins TRBV7-9 to TRBJ2-3, with D maybe TRBD1 (6 bases). Germline CDR1 SEHNR, CDR2 FQNEAQ (reference sequence). The CDR3 is 15 amino acids. V was shortened by 5 bases and J by 3 bases, with 15 bases between the two germline ends.

As for this clonotype: Just one base apart from a much larger clone, this may be a read error. The rearrangement uses TRBV7-2 and TRBJ2-4; D possibly corresponds to TRBD1 (5 bases). The J call is in doubt because the DNA end fits TRBJ2-5 better. In germline, CDR1 is SGHTA, CDR2 FQGNSA. This CDR3 region has 13 residues. CDR3 DNA: TGTGCCAGCGAAAGGGGCCCCCAAGAGACCCAGTACTTC. Translating gives CASERGPQETQYF.